This TCR beta chain was found in a study of human T cells and chemical hapten exposure. The time point was: patch test 2, 6 weeks after DPC sensitization. As for treatment: therapeutic diphenylcyclopropenone sensitization with weekly scalp DPC. This clonotype has more than one count but fewer than ten. The V segment lost 0 bases and the J segment 3 bases; nucleotides outside the gene matches: 4. The CDR3 extends over 16 amino acids. CDR1 is SGHNT and CDR2 is YENEEA in the germline V gene. TCRdb re-derived calls from the RACE reads in MiXCR, one entry per CDR3 protein. The sample holds about 85,000 distinct CDR3 sequences; 11% are singletons and the top ten take around 1.4%.

This clonotype was obtained from a man aged 18 to 30 with alopecia areata. Some clones in this sample may be carry-over from other donors' samples. The chain is built from TRBV11-3 and TRBJ2-5; the match to TRBD1 covers 10 bases. The source material was whole blood, sampled in connection with sensitization to the hapten diphenylcyclopropenone (DPC). CDR3 DNA: TGTGCCAGCAGCTTAGAAGGGACAGGGGTGGAAGAGACCCAGTACTTC. Translation: CASSLEGTGVEETQYF.